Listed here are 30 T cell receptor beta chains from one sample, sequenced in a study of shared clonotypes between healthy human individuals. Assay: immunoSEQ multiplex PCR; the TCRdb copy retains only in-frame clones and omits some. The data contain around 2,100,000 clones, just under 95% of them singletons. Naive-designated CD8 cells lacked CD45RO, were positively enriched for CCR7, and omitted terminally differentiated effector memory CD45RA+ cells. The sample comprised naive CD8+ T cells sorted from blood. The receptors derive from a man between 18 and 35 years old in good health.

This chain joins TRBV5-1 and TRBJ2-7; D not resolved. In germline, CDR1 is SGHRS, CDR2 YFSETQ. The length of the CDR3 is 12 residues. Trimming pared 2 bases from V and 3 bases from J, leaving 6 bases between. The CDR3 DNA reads TGCGCCAGCAGCTTCAATTACTACGAGCAGTACTTC. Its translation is CASSFNYYEQYF. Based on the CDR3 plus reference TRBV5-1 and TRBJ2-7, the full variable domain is KAGVTQTPRYLIKTRGQQVTLSCSPISGHRSVSWYQQTPGQGLQFLFEYFSETQRNKGNFPGRFSGRQFSNSRSEMNVSTLELGDSALYLCASSFNYYEQYFGPGTRLTVT.

The CDR3 reads CASSLGGSVLYNEQFF. The CDR3 DNA reads as TGTGCCAGCAGCTTAGGCGGCAGTGTTTTATACAATGAGCAGTTCTTC. The genes are TRBV11-2 and TRBJ2-1; D remains ambiguous. CDR1 and CDR2 from the germline V gene are SGHAT and FQNNGV. CDR3 length: 16 amino acids. V lost 1 base and J 4 bases, leaving 14 bases between the germline ends.

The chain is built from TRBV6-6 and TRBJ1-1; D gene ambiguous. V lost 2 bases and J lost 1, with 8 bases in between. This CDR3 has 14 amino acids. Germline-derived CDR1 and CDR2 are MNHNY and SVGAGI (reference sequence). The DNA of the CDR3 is TGTGCCAGCAGTTACCAGGCCGAGAACACTGAAGCTTTCTTT. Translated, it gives CASSYQAENTEAFF.

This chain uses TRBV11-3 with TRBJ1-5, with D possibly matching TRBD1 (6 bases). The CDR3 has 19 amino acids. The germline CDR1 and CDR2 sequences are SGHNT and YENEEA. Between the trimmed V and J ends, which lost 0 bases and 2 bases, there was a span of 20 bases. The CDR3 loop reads CASSLELFRGPSGNQPQHF. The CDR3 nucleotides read TGTGCCAGCAGCTTAGAGTTGTTCAGGGGTCCGTCGGGCAATCAGCCCCAGCATTTT.

CDR3 sequence (DNA): TGTGCCAGCAAAGGGGTAGGGGTCAATGAAAAACTGTTTTTT. This gives the protein CASKGVGVNEKLFF. The rearrangement uses TRBV6-5 and TRBJ1-4; TRBD1 is a possible D gene (5 bases). The CDR3 contains 14 residues. V was cut by 7 bases and J by 5 bases, with 14 bases left in between. Germline V gene data show CDR1 as MNHEY and CDR2 as SVGAGI.

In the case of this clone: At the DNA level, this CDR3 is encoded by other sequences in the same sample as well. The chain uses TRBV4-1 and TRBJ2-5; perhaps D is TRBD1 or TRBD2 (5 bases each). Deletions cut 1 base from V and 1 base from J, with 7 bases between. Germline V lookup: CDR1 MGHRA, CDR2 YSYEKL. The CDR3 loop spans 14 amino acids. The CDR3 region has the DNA TGCGCCAGCAGCCAAGTGGGGGTCCAAGAGACCCAGTACTTC. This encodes CASSQVGVQETQYF.

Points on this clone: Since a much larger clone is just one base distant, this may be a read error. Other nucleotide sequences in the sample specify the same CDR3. The CDR3 loop is CASSLGETQYF. CDR3 DNA sequence: TGTGCCAGCAGCTTAGGAGAGACCCAGTACTTC. V is TRBV11-1 and J is TRBJ2-5; D not resolved. Germline values: CDR1 SGHAT, CDR2 FQDESV (reference sequence). V gave up 1 base and J gave up 4 bases, with 1 base separating them. This CDR3 spans 11 amino acids.

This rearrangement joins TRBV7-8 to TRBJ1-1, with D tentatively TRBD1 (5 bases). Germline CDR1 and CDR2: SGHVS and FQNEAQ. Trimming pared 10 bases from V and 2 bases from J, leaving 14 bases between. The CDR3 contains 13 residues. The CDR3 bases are TGTGCCACCCAGGAAGGGGAAAACACTGAAGCTTTCTTT. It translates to CATQEGENTEAFF. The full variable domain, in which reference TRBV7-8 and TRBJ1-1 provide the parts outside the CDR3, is GAGVSQSPRYKVAKRGQDVALRCDPISGHVSLFWYQQALGQGPEFLTYFQNEAQLDKSGLPSDRFFAERPEGSVSTLKIQRTQQEDSAVYLCATQEGENTEAFFGQGTRLTVV.

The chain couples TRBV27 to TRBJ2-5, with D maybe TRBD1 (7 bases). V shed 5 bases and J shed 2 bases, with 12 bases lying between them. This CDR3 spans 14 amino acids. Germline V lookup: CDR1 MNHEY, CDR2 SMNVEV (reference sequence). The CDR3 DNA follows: TGTGCCAGCAGTCAGACAGGGACTCAAGAGACCCAGTACTTC. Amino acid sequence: CASSQTGTQETQYF.

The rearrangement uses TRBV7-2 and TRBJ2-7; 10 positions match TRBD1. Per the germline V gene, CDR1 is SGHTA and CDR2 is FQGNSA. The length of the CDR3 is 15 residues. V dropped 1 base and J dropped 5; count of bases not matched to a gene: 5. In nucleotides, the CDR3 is TGTGCCAGCAGCTTAGGCTGGACAGGGGGAGACGAGCAGTACTTC. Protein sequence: CASSLGWTGGDEQYF.

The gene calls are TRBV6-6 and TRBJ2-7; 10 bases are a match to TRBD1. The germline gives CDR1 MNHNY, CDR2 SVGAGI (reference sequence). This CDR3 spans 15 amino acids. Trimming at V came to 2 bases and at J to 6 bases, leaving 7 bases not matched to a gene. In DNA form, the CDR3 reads TGTGCCAGCAGTTACCTGACAGGGGGCACCGGCGAGCAGTACTTC. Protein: CASSYLTGGTGEQYF.

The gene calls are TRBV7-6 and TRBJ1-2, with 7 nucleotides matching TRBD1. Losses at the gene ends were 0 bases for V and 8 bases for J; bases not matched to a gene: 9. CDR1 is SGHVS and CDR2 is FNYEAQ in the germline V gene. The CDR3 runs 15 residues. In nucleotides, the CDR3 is TGTGCCAGCAGCTTAGCGGGTGAAGGGGGCTCGGGCTACACCTTC. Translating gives CASSLAGEGGSGYTF. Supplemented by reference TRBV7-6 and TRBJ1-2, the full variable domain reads GAGVSQSPRYKVTKRGQDVALRCDPISGHVSLYWYRQALGQGPEFLTYFNYEAQQDKSGLPNDRFSAERPEGSISTLTIQRTEQRDSAMYRCASSLAGEGGSGYTFGSGTRLTVV.

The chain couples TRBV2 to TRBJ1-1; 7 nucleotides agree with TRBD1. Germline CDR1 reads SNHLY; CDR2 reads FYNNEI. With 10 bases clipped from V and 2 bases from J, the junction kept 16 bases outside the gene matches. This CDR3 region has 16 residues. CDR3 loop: CATRGARTGFNTEAFF. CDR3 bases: TGTGCCACCAGGGGGGCCAGGACCGGGTTCAACACTGAAGCTTTCTTT. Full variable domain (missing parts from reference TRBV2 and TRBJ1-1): EPEVTQTPSHQVTQMGQEVILRCVPISNHLYFYWYRQILGQKVEFLVSFYNNEISEKSEIFDDQFSVERPDGSNFTLKIRSTKLEDSAMYFCATRGARTGFNTEAFFGQGTRLTVV.

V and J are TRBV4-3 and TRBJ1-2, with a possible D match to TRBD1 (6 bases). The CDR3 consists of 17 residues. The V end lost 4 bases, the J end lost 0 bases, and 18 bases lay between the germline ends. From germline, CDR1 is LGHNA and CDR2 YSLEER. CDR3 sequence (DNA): TGCGCCAGCAGCCCAGGGGTGGACAGCCTAGCTAACTATGGCTACACCTTC. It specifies CASSPGVDSLANYGYTF.

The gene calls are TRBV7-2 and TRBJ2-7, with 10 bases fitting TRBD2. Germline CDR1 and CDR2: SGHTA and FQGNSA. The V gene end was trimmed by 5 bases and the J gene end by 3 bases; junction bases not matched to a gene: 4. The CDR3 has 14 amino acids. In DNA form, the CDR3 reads TGTGCCAGCAGCCGACTAGCGGGTCTCTACGAGCAGTACTTC. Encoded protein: CASSRLAGLYEQYF. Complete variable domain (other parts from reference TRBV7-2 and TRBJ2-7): GAGVSQSPSNKVTEKGKDVELRCDPISGHTALYWYRQSLGQGLEFLIYFQGNSAPDKSGLPSDRFSAERTGGSVSTLTIQRTQQEDSAVYLCASSRLAGLYEQYFGPGTRLTVT.

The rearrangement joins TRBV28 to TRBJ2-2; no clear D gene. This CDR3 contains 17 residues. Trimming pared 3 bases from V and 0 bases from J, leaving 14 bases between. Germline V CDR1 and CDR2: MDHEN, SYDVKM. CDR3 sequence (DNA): TGTGCCAGCAGTTTTATGTTTACAACTACGAACACCGGGGAGCTGTTTTTT. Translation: CASSFMFTTTNTGELFF.

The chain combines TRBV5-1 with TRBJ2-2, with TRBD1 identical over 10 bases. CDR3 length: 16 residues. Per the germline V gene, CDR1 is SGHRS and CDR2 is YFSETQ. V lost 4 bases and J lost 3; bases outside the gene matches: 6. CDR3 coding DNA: TGCGCCAGCAGCCTGGAGGGACAGGGGTACACCGGGGAGCTGTTTTTT. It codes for CASSLEGQGYTGELFF.

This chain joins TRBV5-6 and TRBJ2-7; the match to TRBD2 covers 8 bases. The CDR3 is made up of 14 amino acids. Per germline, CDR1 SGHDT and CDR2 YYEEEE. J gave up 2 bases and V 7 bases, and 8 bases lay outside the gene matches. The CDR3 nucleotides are TGTGCCAGCTTTAGCGGGGCCAAGACCTACGAGCAGTACTTC. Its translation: CASFSGAKTYEQYF.

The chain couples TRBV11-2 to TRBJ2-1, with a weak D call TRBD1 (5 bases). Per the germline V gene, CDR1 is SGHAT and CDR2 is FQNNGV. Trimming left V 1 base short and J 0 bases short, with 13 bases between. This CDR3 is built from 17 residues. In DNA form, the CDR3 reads TGTGCCAGCAGCTTAGTATCAGGGTTGAGCTCCTACAATGAGCAGTTCTTC. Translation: CASSLVSGLSSYNEQFF.

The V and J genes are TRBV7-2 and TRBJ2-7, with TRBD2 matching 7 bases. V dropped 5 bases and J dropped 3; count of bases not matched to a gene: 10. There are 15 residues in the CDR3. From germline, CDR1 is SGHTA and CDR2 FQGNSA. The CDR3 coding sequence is TGTGCCAGCAGCCTACCGGGACTAACAAGCTACGAGCAGTACTTC. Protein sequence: CASSLPGLTSYEQYF.

CDR3 in amino acids: CASSLDAFSYEQYF. The CDR3 DNA sequence: TGCGCCAGCAGCTTGGACGCCTTCTCCTACGAGCAGTACTTC. The V and J genes are TRBV5-1 and TRBJ2-7; D uncertain. This CDR3 region has 14 residues. Germline V gives CDR1 SGHRS, CDR2 YFSETQ. Trimming stripped 0 bases from V and 0 bases from J, with 7 bases between.

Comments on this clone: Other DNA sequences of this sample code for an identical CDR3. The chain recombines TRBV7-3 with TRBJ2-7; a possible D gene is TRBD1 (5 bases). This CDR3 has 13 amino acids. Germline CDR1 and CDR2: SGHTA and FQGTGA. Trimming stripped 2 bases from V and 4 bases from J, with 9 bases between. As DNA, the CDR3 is TGTGCCAGCAGCTTATACCAGGGTTACGAGCAGTACTTC. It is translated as CASSLYQGYEQYF.

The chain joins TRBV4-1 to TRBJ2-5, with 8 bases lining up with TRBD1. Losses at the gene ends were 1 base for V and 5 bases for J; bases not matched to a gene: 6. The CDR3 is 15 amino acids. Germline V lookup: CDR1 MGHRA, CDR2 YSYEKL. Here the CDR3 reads CASSQVTGGYETQYF. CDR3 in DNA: TGCGCCAGCAGCCAAGTAACAGGGGGTTATGAGACCCAGTACTTC.

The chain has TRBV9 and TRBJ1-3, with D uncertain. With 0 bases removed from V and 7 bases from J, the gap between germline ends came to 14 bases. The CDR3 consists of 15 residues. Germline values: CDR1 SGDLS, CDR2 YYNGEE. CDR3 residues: CASSVGGGSRNTIYF. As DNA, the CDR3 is TGTGCCAGCAGCGTAGGGGGAGGGTCGAGGAACACCATATATTTT.

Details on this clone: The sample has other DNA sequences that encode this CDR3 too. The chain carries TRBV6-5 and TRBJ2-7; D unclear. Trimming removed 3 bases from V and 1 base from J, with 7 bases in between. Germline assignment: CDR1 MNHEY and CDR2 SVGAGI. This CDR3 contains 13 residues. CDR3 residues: CASSYGISYEQYF. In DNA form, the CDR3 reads TGTGCCAGCAGTTATGGGATTTCCTACGAGCAGTACTTC.

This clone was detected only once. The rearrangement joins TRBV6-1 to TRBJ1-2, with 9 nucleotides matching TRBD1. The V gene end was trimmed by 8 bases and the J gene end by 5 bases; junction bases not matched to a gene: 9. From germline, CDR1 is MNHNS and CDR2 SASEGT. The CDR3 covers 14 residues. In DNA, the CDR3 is TGTGCCAGCGGCCGGGACAGGGAAATTTATGGCTACACCTTC. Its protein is CASGRDREIYGYTF.

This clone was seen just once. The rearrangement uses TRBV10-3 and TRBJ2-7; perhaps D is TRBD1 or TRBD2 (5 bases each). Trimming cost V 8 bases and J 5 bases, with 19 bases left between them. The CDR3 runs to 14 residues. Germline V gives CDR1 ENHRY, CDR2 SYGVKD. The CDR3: CAISFGAPPDEQYF. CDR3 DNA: TGTGCCATCTCCTTCGGGGCCCCGCCGGACGAGCAGTACTTC.

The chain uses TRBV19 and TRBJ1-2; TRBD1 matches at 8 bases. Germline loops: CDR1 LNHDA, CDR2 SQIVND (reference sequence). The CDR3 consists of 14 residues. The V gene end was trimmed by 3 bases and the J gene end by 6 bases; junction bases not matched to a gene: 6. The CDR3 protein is CASSIGQGFHGYTF. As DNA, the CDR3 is TGTGCCAGTAGTATTGGACAGGGCTTCCATGGCTACACCTTC.

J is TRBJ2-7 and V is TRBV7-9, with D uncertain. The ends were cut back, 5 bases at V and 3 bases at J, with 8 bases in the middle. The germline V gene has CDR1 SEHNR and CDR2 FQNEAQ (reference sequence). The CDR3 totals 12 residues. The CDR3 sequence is CASSGNDYEQYF. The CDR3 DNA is TGTGCCAGCAGCGGTAACGACTACGAGCAGTACTTC.

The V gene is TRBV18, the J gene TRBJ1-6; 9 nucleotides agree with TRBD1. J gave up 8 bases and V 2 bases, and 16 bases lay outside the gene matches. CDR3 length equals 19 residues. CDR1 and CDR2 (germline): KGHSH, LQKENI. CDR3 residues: CASSPEGTGLRVSYSPLHF. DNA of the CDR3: TGTGCCAGCTCACCAGAAGGGACAGGGTTGAGAGTCTCCTATTCACCCCTCCACTTT.